Below are 3 T cell receptor beta chains sequenced from a single sample in a study of shared T cell receptors in the human thymus (dated by TCRdb to the early 2020s). Libraries were made using the immunoSEQ multiplex PCR assay. Here the immuneACCESS table is served through TCRdb, limited to in-frame sequences with V and J called. Missing clones are a known gap in these copies; in checked studies unresolved V genes cover under half, and the rest lacks a known reason. For this sample there are more than 550,000 clones; about 87% appear just once. More than 0.009% of the sample goes to the ten largest clones. This same sample was also part of a study on human thymus T cells.

Material for sequencing was thymocytes. The source of these receptors is a boy in the first two years of life with a congenital heart defect. Donor details come from another sample of the same person, matched by shared clones.

V and J are TRBV4-2 and TRBJ2-3; 9 positions agree with TRBD1. The CDR3 consists of 16 residues. CDR1 is LGHNA and CDR2 is YNFKEQ in the germline V gene. V was pared by 1 base and J by 8 bases, with 10 bases of the junction left unmatched. As DNA, the CDR3 is TGTGCCAGCAGCCAAGTGTGGACAGGGGAAAGGGGTACGCAGTATTTT. It translates to CASSQVWTGERGTQYF.

V is TRBV30 and J is TRBJ1-2, with 8 bases aligning to TRBD1. Unmatched junction bases numbered 15, after V lost 7 bases and J lost 8 bases. Looked up from germline, CDR1 is GTSNPN and CDR2 is SVGIG (reference sequence). The CDR3 has 14 residues. The CDR3 bases are TGTGCCTCTTGGACAGGGCCCTATGAGCGGGGCTACACCTTC. Its translation: CASWTGPYERGYTF.

The chain joins TRBV15 to TRBJ2-5, with a possible D match to TRBD2 (6 bases). The V end was cut by 4 bases, the J end by 4 bases, with 13 bases between. The CDR3 length is 14 residues. The germline V gene has CDR1 LNHNV and CDR2 YYDKDF (reference sequence). In DNA form, the CDR3 reads TGTGCCACCAGCATGGAGGGAGTCACAGAGACCCAGTACTTC. The encoded protein is CATSMEGVTETQYF. Filled out from reference TRBV15 and TRBJ2-5, the complete variable domain reads DAMVIQNPRYQVTQFGKPVTLSCSQTLNHNVMYWYQQKSSQAPKLLFHYYDKDFNNEADTPDNFQSRRPNTSFCFLDIRSPGLGDTAMYLCATSMEGVTETQYFGPGTRLLVL.